The clone carrying this T cell receptor (beta chain) was found once. What it recognizes is unknown. Assay used: immunoSEQ multiplex PCR; TCRdb lists only in-frame clones, some missing. The data hold over a million clones, with approximately 78% observed a single time. The sample is drawn from a study of shared clonotypes between healthy human individuals. Whole-study results and caveats: Naive subsets typically showed greater estimated richness than memory subsets.

The V gene end was trimmed by 2 bases and the J gene end by 5 bases; junction bases not matched to a gene: 4. Germline V CDR1 and CDR2: MGHRA, YSYEKL. This CDR3 contains 15 residues. This clonotype was obtained from a man aged 18 to 29 in good health. Some clones in this sample may be carry-over from other donors' samples. This sequence joins TRBV4-1 and TRBJ1-4, with 8 positions matching TRBD1. Material for sequencing was memory CD4+ T cells from PBMCs. As for subset: CD45RA-negative fraction. The CDR3 DNA reads TGCGCCAGCAGCCAAACGGGACAGGAGAATGAAAAACTGTTTTTT. This gives the protein CASSQTGQENEKLFF.